The sequence of this T cell receptor (beta chain) was determined in a study of metastatic and nonmetastatic thyroid tumors. Across the whole study: For malignant and benign thyroid patients, tumor or nodule tissue and blood were the sources whose repertoires were compared. Study observations and caveats: Across blood and tumor, TCR beta diversity in malignant thyroid tumors was reportedly significantly higher than in benign nodules.

By sample share, this clone is large. The antigen remains unidentified. CDR1 and CDR2 from the germline V gene are SEHNR and FQNEAQ (reference sequence). V was trimmed by 5 bases and J by 2 bases, leaving 13 bases between them. This CDR3 has 14 residues. TCRdb called clones again from the PCR reads with MiXCR. This table has some 10,000 clones, 25% to 35% appearing once. Each patient went into thyroid surgery without having received any treatment. Sequenced: adjacent normal tissue. The sequence was collected from a male donor with papillary thyroid cancer or a benign thyroid nodule (not recorded which). Some clones in this sample may be carry-over from other donors' samples. The V gene is TRBV7-9, the J gene TRBJ2-7; possibly TRBD2 for D (5 bases). The CDR3 DNA sequence: TGTGCCAGCAGCAAGCCGGGATCCCCCTACGAGCAGTACTTC. Amino acid sequence: CASSKPGSPYEQYF.